This is a list of T cell receptor beta chains from one sample in a study of CD8 T cells in Susac syndrome. TCRdb used MiXCR to reprocess the immunoSEQ multiplex PCR reads, holding one entry per CDR3 protein. There are fewer than 200,000 distinct CDR3 sequences in the sample; 94% occur only once, and roughly 0.11% lies in the top ten. Sequenced: CD4+ T cells from PBMCs. The receptors here all came from a human donor with Susac syndrome. CDR3s leave out the opening cysteine and the closing phenylalanine or tryptophan. The order of the fields is D gene, J gene, V gene, CDR3 protein. A D gene is named only where the DNA matches it firmly.

- TRBJ2-1 TRBV4-2 ASSQPPGDEQF
- TRBJ2-7 TRBV7-2 ASSLGWDTSLTYEQY
- TRBJ2-3 TRBV2 ASSARGAGGIADTQY
TRBD1 TRBJ1-5 TRBV10-3 ATRDSNSNQPQH
TRBD2 TRBJ2-5 TRBV20-1 SAHPGLAGETQY
TRBD1 TRBJ2-3 TRBV29-1 SVTPGQGKGGTDTQY
- TRBJ1-1 TRBV20-1 SARGKTGGLAF
- TRBJ2-7 TRBV18 ASSPNEGSEQY
- TRBJ1-6 TRBV5-4 ASSRSNAASYNSPLH
- TRBJ1-3 TRBV5-4 ASSLDGGNLSGNTIY
TRBD2 TRBJ2-3 TRBV20-1 SATRTYSGGGDTQY
- TRBJ1-1 TRBV24-1 ATSAICKTDKNTEAF
TRBD1 TRBJ1-2 TRBV3-1 ASSSGTVTYGYT
- TRBJ2-5 TRBV6-1 ASSPGPKQETQY
- TRBJ2-3 TRBV30 AWSFGLNPRGTDTQY
- TRBJ1-1 TRBV6-1 ASSRGTDNMNTEAF
- TRBJ2-6 TRBV4-3 ASSQGLTSGANVLT
- TRBJ2-5 TRBV6-6 ASSYSGLIETQY